This T cell receptor beta chain was profiled in a study of blood T cell repertoires in COVID-19. Study as a whole: Sample material is recorded as cDNA or gDNA derived from T cells, B-cell-depleted T cells, or PBMCs.

Per germline, CDR1 GTSNPN and CDR2 SVGIG (reference sequence). CDR3 length: 15 amino acids. V gave up 2 bases and J gave up 7 bases; unmatched junction bases: 12. Profiling relied on immunoSEQ multiplex PCR, and the TCRdb table lists in-frame clones only, not all of them. The sample contains roughly 96,000 clones, roughly 82% of which appear only once. This clonotype was obtained from a man older than 75 with acute or convalescent COVID-19. The rearrangement uses TRBV30 and TRBJ2-7; 9 bases fit TRBD1. Sample: peripheral blood. The CDR3, as DNA: TGTGCCTGGAGTATAGGGACAGGGCCTCTGGGTGAGCAGTACTTC. Protein product: CAWSIGTGPLGEQYF.